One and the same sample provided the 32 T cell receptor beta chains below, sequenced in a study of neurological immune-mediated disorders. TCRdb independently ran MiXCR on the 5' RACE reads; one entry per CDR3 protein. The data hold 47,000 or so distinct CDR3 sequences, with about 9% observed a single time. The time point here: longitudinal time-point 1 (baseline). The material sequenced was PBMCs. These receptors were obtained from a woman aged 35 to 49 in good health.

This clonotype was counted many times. CDR3 protein: CASSHPTGATVPSPLHF. The CDR3 DNA reads as TGCGCCAGCAGCCACCCGACAGGGGCAACCGTCCCTTCACCCCTCCACTTT. V and J are TRBV4-1 and TRBJ1-6; 8 nucleotides line up with TRBD1. CDR1 is MGHRA, CDR2 YSYEKL, per germline. CDR3 length: 17 residues. V trimming: 3 bases; J trimming: 9 bases; junction bases outside the gene matches: 13.

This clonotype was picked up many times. The DNA for the CDR3 is TGTGCCACCAGTGATTTAGGACGGAACACAGATACGCAGTATTTT. Amino acids: CATSDLGRNTDTQYF. The chain joins TRBV24-1 to TRBJ2-3; D is undetermined. The CDR3 loop spans 15 amino acids. Germline CDR1 and CDR2: KGHDR and SFDVKD. V was shortened by 1 base and J by 2 bases, with 9 bases between the two germline ends.

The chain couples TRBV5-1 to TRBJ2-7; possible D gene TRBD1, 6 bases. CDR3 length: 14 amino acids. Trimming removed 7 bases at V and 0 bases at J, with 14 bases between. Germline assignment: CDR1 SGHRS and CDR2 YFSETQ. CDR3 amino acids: CASFRDISSYEQYF. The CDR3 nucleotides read TGCGCCAGCTTTCGGGACATCAGCTCCTACGAGCAGTACTTC.

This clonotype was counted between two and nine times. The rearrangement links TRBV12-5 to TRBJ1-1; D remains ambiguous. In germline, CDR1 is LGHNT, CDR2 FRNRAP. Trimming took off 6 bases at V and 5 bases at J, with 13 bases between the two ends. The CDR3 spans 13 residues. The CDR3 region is CASGAGGGTEAFF. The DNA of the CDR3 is TGTGCTAGTGGAGCGGGCGGAGGGACTGAAGCTTTCTTT.

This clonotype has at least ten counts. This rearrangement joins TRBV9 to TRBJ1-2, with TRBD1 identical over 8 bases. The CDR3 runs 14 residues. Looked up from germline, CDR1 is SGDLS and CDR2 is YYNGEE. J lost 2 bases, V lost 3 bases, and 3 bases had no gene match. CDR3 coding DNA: TGTGCCAGCAGCGAACGACAGGGGAACTATGGCTACACCTTC. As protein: CASSERQGNYGYTF.

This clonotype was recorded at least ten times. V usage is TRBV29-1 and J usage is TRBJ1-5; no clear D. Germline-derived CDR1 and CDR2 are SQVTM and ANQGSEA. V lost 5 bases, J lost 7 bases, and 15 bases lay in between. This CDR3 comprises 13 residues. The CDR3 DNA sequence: TGCAGCGTTATTGACATTCCCGGGCAGCCCCAGCATTTT. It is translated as CSVIDIPGQPQHF.

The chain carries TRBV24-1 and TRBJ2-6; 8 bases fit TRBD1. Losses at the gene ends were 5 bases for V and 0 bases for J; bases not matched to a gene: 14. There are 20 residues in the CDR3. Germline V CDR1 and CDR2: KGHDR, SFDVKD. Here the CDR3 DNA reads TGTGCCACCAGTGCCATACCGGGACAGGTACTCTTCTCTGGGGCCAACGTCCTGACTTTC. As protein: CATSAIPGQVLFSGANVLTF.

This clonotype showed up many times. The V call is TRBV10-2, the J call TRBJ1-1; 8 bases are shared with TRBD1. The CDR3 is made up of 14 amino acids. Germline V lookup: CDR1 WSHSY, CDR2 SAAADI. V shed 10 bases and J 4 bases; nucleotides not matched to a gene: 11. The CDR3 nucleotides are TGCGCCACCCAGACAGGGGAGGCCGGCACTGAAGCTTTCTTT. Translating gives CATQTGEAGTEAFF.

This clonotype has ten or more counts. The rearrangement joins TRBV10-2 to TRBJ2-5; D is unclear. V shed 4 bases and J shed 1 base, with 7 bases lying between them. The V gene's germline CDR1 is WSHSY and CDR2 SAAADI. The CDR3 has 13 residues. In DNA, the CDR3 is TGCGCCAGCAGTGGCCCGGTCCAAGAGACCCAGTACTTC. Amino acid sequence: CASSGPVQETQYF.

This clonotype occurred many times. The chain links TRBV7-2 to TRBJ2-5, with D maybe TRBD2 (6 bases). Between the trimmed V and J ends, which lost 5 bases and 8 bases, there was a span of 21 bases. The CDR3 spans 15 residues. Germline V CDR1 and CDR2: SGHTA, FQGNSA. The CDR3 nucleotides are TGTGCCAGCAGCGGGTACGGAGCTGCCGGGGGAACCCAGTACTTC. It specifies CASSGYGAAGGTQYF.

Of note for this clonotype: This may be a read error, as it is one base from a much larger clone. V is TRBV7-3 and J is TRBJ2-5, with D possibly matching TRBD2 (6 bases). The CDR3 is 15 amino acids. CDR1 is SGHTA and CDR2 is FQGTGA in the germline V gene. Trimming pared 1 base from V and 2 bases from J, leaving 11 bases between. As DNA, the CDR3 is TGTGCCAGCAGCTTAAGCGGGGAAATTCAAGAGACCCAGTACTTC. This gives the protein CASSLSGEIQETQYF.

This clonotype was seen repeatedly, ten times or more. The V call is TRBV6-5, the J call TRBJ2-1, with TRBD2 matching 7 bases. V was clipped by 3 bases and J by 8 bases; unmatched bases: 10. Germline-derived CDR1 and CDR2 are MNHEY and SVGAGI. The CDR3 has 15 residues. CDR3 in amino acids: CASSYSTTSLHEQFF. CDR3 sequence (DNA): TGTGCCAGCAGTTATAGTACGACTAGCCTCCATGAGCAGTTCTTC.

DNA of the CDR3: TGCAGTGGAGGGAATGCCCGCAATCAGCCCCAGCATTTT. Protein: CSGGNARNQPQHF. The chain has TRBV20-1 and TRBJ1-5, with D unclear. Germline CDR1 DFQATT, CDR2 SNEGSKA (reference sequence). Trimming took off 7 bases at V and 2 bases at J, with 12 bases between the two ends. The CDR3 loop spans 13 amino acids.

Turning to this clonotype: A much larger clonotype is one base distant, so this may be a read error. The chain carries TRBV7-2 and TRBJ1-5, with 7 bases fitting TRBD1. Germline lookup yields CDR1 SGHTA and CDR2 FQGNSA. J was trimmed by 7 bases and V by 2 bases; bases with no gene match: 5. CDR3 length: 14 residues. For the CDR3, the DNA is TGTGCCAGCAGCTTACGACAGGGAGGACAGCCCCAGCATTTT. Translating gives CASSLRQGGQPQHF.

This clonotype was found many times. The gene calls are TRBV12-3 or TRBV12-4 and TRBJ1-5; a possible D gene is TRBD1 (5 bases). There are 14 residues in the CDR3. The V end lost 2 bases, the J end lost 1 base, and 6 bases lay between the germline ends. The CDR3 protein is CASSLRDSNQPQHF. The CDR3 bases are TGTGCCAGCAGTTTAAGGGACAGCAATCAGCCCCAGCATTTT.

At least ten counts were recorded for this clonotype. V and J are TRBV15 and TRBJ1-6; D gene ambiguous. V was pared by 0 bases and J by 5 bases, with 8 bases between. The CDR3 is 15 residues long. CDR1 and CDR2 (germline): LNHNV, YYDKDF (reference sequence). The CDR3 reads CATSREAVDNSPLHF. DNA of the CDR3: TGTGCCACCAGCAGAGAGGCAGTCGATAATTCACCCCTCCACTTT.

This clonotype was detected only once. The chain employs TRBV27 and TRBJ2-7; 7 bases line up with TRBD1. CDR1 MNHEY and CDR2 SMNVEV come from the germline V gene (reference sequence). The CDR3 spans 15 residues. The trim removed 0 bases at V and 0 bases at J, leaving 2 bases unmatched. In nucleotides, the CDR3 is TGTGCCAGCAGTTTATCGGGACAGAACTCCTACGAGCAGTACTTC. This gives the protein CASSLSGQNSYEQYF.

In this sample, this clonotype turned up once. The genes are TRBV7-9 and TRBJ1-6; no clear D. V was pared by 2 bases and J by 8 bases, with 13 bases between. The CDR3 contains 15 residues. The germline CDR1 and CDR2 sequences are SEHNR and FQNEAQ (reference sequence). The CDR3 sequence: CASSLSKGVDSPLHF. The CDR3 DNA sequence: TGTGCCAGCAGCTTATCAAAGGGAGTGGATTCACCCCTCCACTTT.

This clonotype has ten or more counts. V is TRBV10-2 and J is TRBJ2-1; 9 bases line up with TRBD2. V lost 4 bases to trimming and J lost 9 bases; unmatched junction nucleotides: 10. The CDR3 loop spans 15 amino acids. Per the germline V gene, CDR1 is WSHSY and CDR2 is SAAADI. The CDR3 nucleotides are TGCGCCAGCAGTGCACTTGCGGGGGGGCGGGGTGAGCAGTTCTTC. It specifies CASSALAGGRGEQFF.

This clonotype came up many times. In DNA form, the CDR3 reads TGTGCCAGCAGCCAAGGAACCCTCAGGGGTGCGGACATTCAGTACTTC. Translated: CASSQGTLRGADIQYF. The chain joins TRBV3-1 to TRBJ2-4; the D gene is possibly TRBD1 (6 bases). Trimming took off 1 base at V and 8 bases at J, with 18 bases between the two ends. The CDR3 is 16 residues long. The germline V gene has CDR1 LGHDT and CDR2 YNNKEL (reference sequence).

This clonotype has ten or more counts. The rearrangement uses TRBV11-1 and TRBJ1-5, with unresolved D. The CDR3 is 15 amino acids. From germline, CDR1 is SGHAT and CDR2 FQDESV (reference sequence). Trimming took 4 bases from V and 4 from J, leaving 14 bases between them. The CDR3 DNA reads TGTGCCAGCAGCTCCGACCCCAACGGGAATCAGCCCCAGCATTTT. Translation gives CASSSDPNGNQPQHF.

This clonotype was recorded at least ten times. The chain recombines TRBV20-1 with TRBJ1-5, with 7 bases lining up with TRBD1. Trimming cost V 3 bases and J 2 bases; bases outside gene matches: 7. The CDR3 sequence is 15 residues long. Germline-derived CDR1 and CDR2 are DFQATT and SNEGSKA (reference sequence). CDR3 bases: TGCAGTGCTAGGAGGGCAGGGGGAGGCAATCAGCCCCAGCATTTT. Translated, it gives CSARRAGGGNQPQHF.

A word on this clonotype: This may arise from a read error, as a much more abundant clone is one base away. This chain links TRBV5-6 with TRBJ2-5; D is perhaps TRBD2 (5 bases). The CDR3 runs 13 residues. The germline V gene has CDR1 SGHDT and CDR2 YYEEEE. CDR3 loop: CASSIDYRETRYF. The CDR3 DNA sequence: TGTGCCAGCAGTATAGACTATCGAGAGACCCGGTACTTC.

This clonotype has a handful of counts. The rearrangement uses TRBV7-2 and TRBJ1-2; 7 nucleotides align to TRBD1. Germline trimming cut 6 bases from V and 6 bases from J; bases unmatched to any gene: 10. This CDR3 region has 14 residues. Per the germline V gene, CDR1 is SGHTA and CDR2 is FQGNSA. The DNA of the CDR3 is TGTGCCAGCAGTTCGCCCATACAGGGGAATGGCTACACCTTC. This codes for CASSSPIQGNGYTF.

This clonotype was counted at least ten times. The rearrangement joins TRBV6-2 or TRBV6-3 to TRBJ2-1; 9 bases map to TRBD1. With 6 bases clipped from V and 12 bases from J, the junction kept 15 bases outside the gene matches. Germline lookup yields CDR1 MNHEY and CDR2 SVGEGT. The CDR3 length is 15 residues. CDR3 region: CASSSPGQGPLGQFF. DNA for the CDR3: TGTGCCAGCAGCTCACCGGGACAGGGCCCGTTAGGGCAGTTCTTC.

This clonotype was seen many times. The CDR3 protein is CASLATSTGYEQYF. Written as DNA, the CDR3 is TGTGCCAGTCTCGCGACTAGTACGGGCTACGAGCAGTACTTC. The gene calls are TRBV6-2 or TRBV6-3 and TRBJ2-7, with D maybe TRBD2 (6 bases). The CDR3 runs 14 residues. CDR1 and CDR2 (germline): MNHEY, SVGEGT. Trimming pared 9 bases from V and 3 bases from J, leaving 18 bases between.

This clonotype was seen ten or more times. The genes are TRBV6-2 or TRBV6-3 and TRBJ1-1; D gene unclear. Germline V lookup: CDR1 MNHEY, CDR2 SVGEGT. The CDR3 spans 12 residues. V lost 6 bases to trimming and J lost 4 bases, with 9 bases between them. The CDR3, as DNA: TGTGCCAGCAGCAGGATTGCCACTGAAGCTTTCTTT. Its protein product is CASSRIATEAFF.

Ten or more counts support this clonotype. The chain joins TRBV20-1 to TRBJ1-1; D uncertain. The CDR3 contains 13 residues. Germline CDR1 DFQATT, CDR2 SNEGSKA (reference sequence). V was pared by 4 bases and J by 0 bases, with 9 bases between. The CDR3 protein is CSAMDLVNTEAFF. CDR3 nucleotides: TGCAGTGCTATGGATCTGGTGAACACTGAAGCTTTCTTT.

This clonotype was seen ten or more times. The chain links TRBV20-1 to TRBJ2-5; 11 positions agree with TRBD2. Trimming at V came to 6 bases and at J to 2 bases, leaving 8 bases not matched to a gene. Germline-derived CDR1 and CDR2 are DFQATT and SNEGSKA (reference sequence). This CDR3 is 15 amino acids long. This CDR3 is CSARRLAGPQETQYF. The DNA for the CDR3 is TGCAGTGCACGGCGACTAGCGGGGCCTCAAGAGACCCAGTACTTC.

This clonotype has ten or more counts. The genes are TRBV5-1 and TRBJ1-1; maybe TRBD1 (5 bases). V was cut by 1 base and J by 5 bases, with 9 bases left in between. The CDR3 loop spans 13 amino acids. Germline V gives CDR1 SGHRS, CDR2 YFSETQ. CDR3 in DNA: TGCGCCAGCAGCTTGTTGGGGGGGACTGAAGCTTTCTTT. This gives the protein CASSLLGGTEAFF.

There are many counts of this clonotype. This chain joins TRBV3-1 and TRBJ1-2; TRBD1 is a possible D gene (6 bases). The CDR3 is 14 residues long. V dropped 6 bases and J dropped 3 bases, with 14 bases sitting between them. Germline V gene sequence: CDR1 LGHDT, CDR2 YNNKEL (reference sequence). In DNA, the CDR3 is TGTGCCAGCAGTATACAGGGTTGGGACTATGGCTACACCTTC. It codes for CASSIQGWDYGYTF. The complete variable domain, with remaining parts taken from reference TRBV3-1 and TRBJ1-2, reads DTAVSQTPKYLVTQMGNDKSIKCEQNLGHDTMYWYKQDSKKFLKIMFSYNNKELIINETVPNRFSPKSPDKAHLNLHINSLELGDSAVYFCASSIQGWDYGYTFGSGTRLTVV.

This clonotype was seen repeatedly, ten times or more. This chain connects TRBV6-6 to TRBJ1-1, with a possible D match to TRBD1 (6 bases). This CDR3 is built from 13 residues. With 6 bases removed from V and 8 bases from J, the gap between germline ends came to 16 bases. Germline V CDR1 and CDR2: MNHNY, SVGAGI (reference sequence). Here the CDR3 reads CASRAPGEGEAFF. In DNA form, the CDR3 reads TGTGCCAGCAGAGCCCCAGGGGAGGGAGAAGCTTTCTTT.